This TCR beta chain is from a study of blood T cells in healthy people across ages. Next came a second PCR, run for roughly 6 to 11 cycles, which used a sample-barcoded 5' primer along with a J-beta primer mix. Each CDR3 protein gets one entry after TCRdb re-called the 5' RACE reads with MiXCR. The table has 1.2 million to 1.5 million distinct CDR3 sequences, 59% seen once; the top ten hold under 8.5%. This CDR3 is built from 16 residues. V was pared by 6 bases and J by 5 bases, with 13 bases of the junction left unmatched. Per germline, CDR1 DFQATT and CDR2 SNEGSKA (reference sequence). Healthy Russian Caucasian donors spanned ages roughly 6 to 100 years.

The rearrangement joins TRBV20-1 to TRBJ2-7; 13 bases line up with TRBD2. This TCR was recovered from a man younger than 35 in good health. Sequencing was done on a sample of blood. The CDR3 coding sequence is TGCAGTGCGACACCCGTGACTAGCGGGGGGACTAACGAGCAGTACTTC. Residues: CSATPVTSGGTNEQYF.